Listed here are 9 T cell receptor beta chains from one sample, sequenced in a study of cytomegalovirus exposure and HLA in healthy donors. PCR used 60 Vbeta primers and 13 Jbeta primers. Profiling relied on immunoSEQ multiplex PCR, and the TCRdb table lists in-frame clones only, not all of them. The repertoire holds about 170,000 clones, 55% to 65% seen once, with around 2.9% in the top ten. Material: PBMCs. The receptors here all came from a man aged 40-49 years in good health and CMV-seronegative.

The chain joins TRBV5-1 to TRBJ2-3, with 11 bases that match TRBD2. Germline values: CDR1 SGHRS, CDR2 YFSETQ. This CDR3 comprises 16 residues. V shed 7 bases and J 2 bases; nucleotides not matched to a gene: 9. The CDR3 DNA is TGCGCCAGCGCTAGCGGGGGGCAGAGGGCCACAGATACGCAGTATTTT. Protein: CASASGGQRATDTQYF.

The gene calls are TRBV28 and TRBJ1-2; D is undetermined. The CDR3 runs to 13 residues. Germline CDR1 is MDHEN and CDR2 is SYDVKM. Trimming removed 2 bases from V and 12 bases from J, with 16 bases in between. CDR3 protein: CASSLPTQFAHTF. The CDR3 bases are TGTGCCAGCAGTTTACCTACACAGTTTGCCCACACCTTC.

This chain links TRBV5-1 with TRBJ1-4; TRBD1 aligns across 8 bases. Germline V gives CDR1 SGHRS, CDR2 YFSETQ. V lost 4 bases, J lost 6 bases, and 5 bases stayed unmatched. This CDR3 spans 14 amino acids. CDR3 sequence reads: CASSRGQADEKLFF. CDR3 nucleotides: TGCGCCAGCAGCCGGGGACAGGCGGATGAAAAACTGTTTTTT.

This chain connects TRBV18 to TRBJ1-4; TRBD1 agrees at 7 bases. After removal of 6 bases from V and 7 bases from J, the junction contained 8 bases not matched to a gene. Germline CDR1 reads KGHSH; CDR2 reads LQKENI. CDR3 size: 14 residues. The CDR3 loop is CASSIRQGGEKLFF. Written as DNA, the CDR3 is TGTGCCAGCTCTATCAGACAGGGAGGTGAAAAACTGTTTTTT.

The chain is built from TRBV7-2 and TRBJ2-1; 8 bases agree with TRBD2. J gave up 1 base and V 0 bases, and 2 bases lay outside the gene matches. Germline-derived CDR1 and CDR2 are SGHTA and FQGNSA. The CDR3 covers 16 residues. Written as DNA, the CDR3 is TGTGCCAGCAGCTTAGCTGCGGGAGGTTCCTACAATGAGCAGTTCTTC. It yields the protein CASSLAAGGSYNEQFF.

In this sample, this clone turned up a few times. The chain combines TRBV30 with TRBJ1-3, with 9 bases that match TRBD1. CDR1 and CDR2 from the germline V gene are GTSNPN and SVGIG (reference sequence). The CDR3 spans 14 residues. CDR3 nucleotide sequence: TGTGCTGGGGGCCCGGGACAGGGTGGGAACACCATATATTTT. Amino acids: CAGGPGQGGNTIYF.

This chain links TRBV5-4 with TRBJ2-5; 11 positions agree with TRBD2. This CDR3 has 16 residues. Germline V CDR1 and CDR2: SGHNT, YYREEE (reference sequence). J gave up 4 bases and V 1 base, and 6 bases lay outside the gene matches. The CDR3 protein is CASSLSSGGARETQYF. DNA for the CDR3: TGTGCCAGCAGCTTGAGTAGCGGGGGGGCAAGAGAGACCCAGTACTTC.

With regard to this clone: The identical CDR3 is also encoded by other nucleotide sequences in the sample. The chain's CDR3 is CASSQGTSGVRNEQFF. CDR3 DNA sequence: TGTGCCAGCAGCCAGGGGACTAGCGGGGTTCGGAATGAGCAGTTCTTC. This chain connects TRBV7-3 to TRBJ2-1, with 13 positions matching TRBD2. V lost 5 bases and J lost 7; bases outside the gene matches: 8. Per the germline V gene, CDR1 is SGHTA and CDR2 is FQGTGA. This CDR3 comprises 16 residues.

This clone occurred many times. The CDR3: CASSIGQAGGYTF. As DNA, the CDR3 is TGTGCCAGTAGTATCGGACAGGCGGGTGGCTACACCTTC. This chain connects TRBV19 to TRBJ1-2, with 7 bases matching TRBD1. The CDR3 length is 13 residues. The J segment lost 7 bases and the V segment lost 3 bases, leaving 5 bases of the junction unmatched. CDR1 is LNHDA, CDR2 SQIVND, per germline (reference sequence).